The sample holds a few counts of the clone carrying this T cell receptor (beta chain). The sample originates from a study of blood T cells in healthy people across ages. Germline lookup yields CDR1 KGHSH and CDR2 LQKENI. V was pared by 3 bases and J by 5 bases, with 7 bases between. This CDR3 has 12 amino acids. Alongside a J-beta primer mix, a sample-barcoded 5' primer served in a second PCR lasting about 7 to 12 cycles. TCRdb fed the 5' RACE reads into MiXCR, producing one record per CDR3 protein. Of roughly 1.7 million distinct CDR3 sequences listed, roughly 30% are singletons. The source of this sequence is a woman between 25 and 40 years old in good health. Sequenced material: blood. This chain connects TRBV18 to TRBJ2-5; possibly TRBD2 for D (5 bases). CDR3 coding DNA: TGTGCCAGCTCACCGGAGGCTGAGACCCAGTACTTC. The encoded protein is CASSPEAETQYF.